Listed here are 27 T cell receptor beta chains from one sample, sequenced in a study of blood T cell repertoires in COVID-19. The data were produced by immunoSEQ multiplex PCR, yet TCRdb's version contains in-frame clones alone and is incomplete. The profile shows tens of thousands of clones, 85% to 90% of them singletons. Sequencing was carried out using peripheral blood. The receptors come from a woman aged 55-75 years with acute or convalescent COVID-19.

The gene calls are TRBV11-3 and TRBJ2-5; 16 bases are a match to TRBD2. The V segment lost 5 bases and the J segment 5 bases; nucleotides outside the gene matches: 2. CDR3 length: 15 residues. Germline V gene data show CDR1 as SGHNT and CDR2 as YENEEA. The CDR3 nucleotides are TGTGCCAGCAGCCCGGGACTAGCGGGAGGGGAGACCCAGTACTTC. This sequence encodes CASSPGLAGGETQYF.

The chain couples TRBV4-1 to TRBJ2-1, with 11 bases aligning to TRBD2. V was pared by 2 bases and J by 6 bases, with 3 bases of the junction left unmatched. This CDR3 is 15 amino acids long. CDR1 MGHRA and CDR2 YSYEKL come from the germline V gene. The CDR3 here is CASSQSGLAVNEQFF. CDR3 sequence (DNA): TGCGCCAGCAGCCAATCGGGACTAGCGGTCAATGAGCAGTTCTTC.

This chain links TRBV7-2 with TRBJ2-5, with TRBD2 identical over 9 bases. The V gene's germline CDR1 is SGHTA and CDR2 FQGNSA. With 4 bases clipped from V and 3 bases from J, the junction kept 3 bases outside the gene matches. This CDR3 is built from 14 residues. CDR3 DNA sequence: TGTGCCAGCAGCTCCGGACTAGCGAAAGAGACCCAGTACTTC. Translating it yields CASSSGLAKETQYF.

The chain joins TRBV24-1 to TRBJ1-5, with D perhaps TRBD1 (5 bases). V dropped 4 bases and J dropped 0 bases, with 15 bases sitting between them. Germline V gene lookup returns CDR1 KGHDR and CDR2 SFDVKD. The length of the CDR3 is 17 residues. Here the CDR3 reads CATSDVATGGSNQPQHF. The CDR3 region has the DNA TGTGCCACCAGTGACGTTGCAACAGGCGGTAGCAATCAGCCCCAGCATTTT.

The rearrangement links TRBV15 to TRBJ1-5; 8 nucleotides match TRBD1. The CDR3 is 17 residues long. Germline loops: CDR1 LNHNV, CDR2 YYDKDF (reference sequence). V shed 5 bases and J 0 bases; nucleotides not matched to a gene: 9. Here the CDR3 DNA reads TGTGCCACCAGCGGGGGCCGGACAGGGCTTAGCAATCAGCCCCAGCATTTT. Amino acid sequence: CATSGGRTGLSNQPQHF.

The chain couples TRBV12-3 or TRBV12-4 to TRBJ2-3; no definite D call. Trimming took off 6 bases at V and 6 bases at J, with 7 bases between the two ends. The CDR3 totals 11 residues. The CDR3 sequence is CASRRADTQYF. CDR3 coding DNA: TGTGCCAGCAGGCGAGCGGATACGCAGTATTTT.

This sequence joins TRBV11-2 and TRBJ1-1, with D unresolved. Deletions cut 1 base from V and 1 base from J, with 4 bases between. This CDR3 is built from 13 residues. Germline V CDR1 and CDR2: SGHAT, FQNNGV. The CDR3 nucleotides read TGTGCCAGCAGCTTAGTCGGGAACACTGAAGCTTTCTTT. Translated, it gives CASSLVGNTEAFF. The full variable domain, its missing parts supplied by reference TRBV11-2 and TRBJ1-1, is EAGVAQSPRYKIIEKRQSVAFWCNPISGHATLYWYQQILGQGPKLLIQFQNNGVVDDSQLPKDRFSAERLKGVDSTLKIQPAKLEDSAVYLCASSLVGNTEAFFGQGTRLTVV.

CDR3 coding DNA: TGTGCCTGGAGTGTAGGAGGACAGTCCTACGAGCAGTACGTC. It yields the protein CAWSVGGQSYEQYV. The chain is built from TRBV30 and TRBJ2-7; possibly TRBD1 for D (6 bases). The V gene lost 0 bases and the J gene lost 1 base, with 10 bases spanning the gap. CDR3 length equals 14 residues. Looked up from germline, CDR1 is GTSNPN and CDR2 is SVGIG (reference sequence).

The V gene is TRBV29-1, the J gene TRBJ2-1; no reliable D call. The CDR3 consists of 14 residues. Trimming took off 4 bases at V and 1 base at J, with 11 bases between the two ends. Per the germline V gene, CDR1 is SQVTM and CDR2 is ANQGSEA. The CDR3 spells CSVVLVTSYNEQFF. CDR3 DNA: TGCAGCGTTGTGTTAGTGACTTCCTACAATGAGCAGTTCTTC.

V and J are TRBV5-1 and TRBJ1-6; TRBD1 matches at 9 bases. The CDR3 totals 13 residues. The trim removed 3 bases at V and 9 bases at J, leaving 1 base unmatched. Germline loops: CDR1 SGHRS, CDR2 YFSETQ. CDR3 nucleotides: TGCGCCAGCAGCTGGGACAGGGCTTCACCCCTCCACTTT. Residues: CASSWDRASPLHF.

V gene TRBV21-1 combines with J gene TRBJ2-7; no DNA check was done on the table's D call, TRBD2. TRBV21-1 is termed a pseudogene. The CDR3 spans 15 residues. The chain's CDR3 is CASSKGAGQPYEQYV. CDR3 DNA: TGTGCCAGCAGCAAAGGGGCGGGCCAGCCCTACGAGCAGTACGTC.

V usage is TRBV7-2 and J usage is TRBJ1-1; D unresolved. Germline CDR1 reads SGHTA; CDR2 reads FQGNSA. Trimming pared 1 base from V and 0 bases from J, leaving 9 bases between. The CDR3 has 15 amino acids. CDR3 DNA sequence: TGTGCCAGCAGCTTAGGGGCCAGTCTGAACACTGAAGCTTTCTTT. Protein: CASSLGASLNTEAFF.

The chain carries TRBV2 and TRBJ1-1, with a possible D match to TRBD1 (5 bases). This CDR3 has 13 amino acids. Trimming took off 6 bases at V and 0 bases at J, with 8 bases between the two ends. The germline CDR1 and CDR2 sequences are SNHLY and FYNNEI. The CDR3 spells CASRLGLNTEAFF. The CDR3 DNA reads as TGTGCCAGCAGATTGGGGCTGAACACTGAAGCTTTCTTT.

This clone has a handful of counts. The chain recombines TRBV7-9 with TRBJ1-5; TRBD1 is a possible D gene (6 bases). CDR1 SEHNR and CDR2 FQNEAQ come from the germline V gene (reference sequence). The CDR3 runs 17 residues. Trimming took 5 bases from V and 3 from J, leaving 20 bases between them. CDR3: CASSAELGGATNQPQHF. The CDR3 DNA follows: TGTGCCAGCAGCGCCGAATTAGGGGGGGCTACCAATCAGCCCCAGCATTTT.

The CDR3 DNA is TGTGCCAGCAGCTTAAGGGGCTCGGCCCTTAGAGATACGCAGTATTTT. This codes for CASSLRGSALRDTQYF. The genes are TRBV7-3 and TRBJ2-3, with D possibly being TRBD1 (5 bases). Germline V lookup: CDR1 SGHTA, CDR2 FQGTGA. The length of the CDR3 is 16 residues. V lost 1 base and J lost 5, with 16 bases in between.

This chain uses TRBV6-2 or TRBV6-3 with TRBJ2-1; 7 nucleotides match TRBD2. The V segment lost 2 bases and the J segment 4 bases; nucleotides outside the gene matches: 17. The CDR3 consists of 19 residues. Germline lookup yields CDR1 MNHEY and CDR2 SVGEGT. This CDR3 is CASSYPRPLAAKWYNEQFF. The CDR3 coding sequence is TGTGCCAGCAGTTACCCACGCCCCCTAGCGGCCAAATGGTACAATGAGCAGTTCTTC.

The rearrangement uses TRBV21-1 and TRBJ2-1; no DNA check was done on the table's D call, TRBD1. TRBV21-1 represents a pseudogene. CDR3 size: 17 residues. The DNA for the CDR3 is TGTGCCAGCAGCAAAGTTGGGACAGGGAAGGGGTACAATGAGCAGTTCTTC. Its protein product is CASSKVGTGKGYNEQFF.

For the CDR3, the DNA is TGTGCCAGCAGCTTAGCGTCGGGGGTACAGGAAAAACTGTTTTTT. It yields the protein CASSLASGVQEKLFF. V is TRBV7-9 and J is TRBJ1-4, with D possibly matching TRBD1 (5 bases). CDR1 is SEHNR, CDR2 FQNEAQ, per germline (reference sequence). CDR3 length: 15 amino acids. V lost 0 bases and J lost 8, with 13 bases in between.

The chain recombines TRBV19 with TRBJ2-7; weak D call: TRBD2 (6 bases). Trimming pared 3 bases from V and 0 bases from J, leaving 6 bases between. This CDR3 contains 13 residues. Germline V gene data show CDR1 as LNHDA and CDR2 as SQIVND (reference sequence). CDR3 nucleotides: TGTGCCAGTAGTATCGGGAGCTCCTACGAGCAGTACGTC. Residues: CASSIGSSYEQYV.

This rearrangement joins TRBV10-3 to TRBJ2-3, with 14 bases fitting TRBD2. This CDR3 is built from 18 residues. Germline-derived CDR1 and CDR2 are ENHRY and SYGVKD. Unmatched junction bases numbered 13, after V lost 7 bases and J lost 4 bases. In DNA, the CDR3 is TGTGCCATCATGGCCGGGACTAGCGGGAGTGGGTTAGCAGATACGCAGTATTTT. Its translation: CAIMAGTSGSGLADTQYF.

This chain uses TRBV4-2 with TRBJ1-6; 7 bases align to TRBD1. The germline CDR1 and CDR2 sequences are LGHNA and YNFKEQ. This CDR3 region has 15 residues. Trimming took 0 bases from V and 7 from J; bases not matched to a gene: 3. The CDR3 nucleotides read TGTGCCAGCAGCCAAGATGGACAGGTCAATTCACCCCTCCACTTT. This translates into CASSQDGQVNSPLHF.

This rearrangement joins TRBV4-2 to TRBJ2-3; tentatively, D is TRBD2 (5 bases). V lost 2 bases, J lost 4 bases, and 10 bases lay in between. The CDR3 totals 14 residues. CDR1 is LGHNA, CDR2 YNFKEQ, per germline. The CDR3 DNA is TGTGCCAGCAGCCAACGAGCGGTTGCAGATACGCAGTATTTT. Its translation: CASSQRAVADTQYF.

This clone has more than one count but fewer than ten. The chain joins TRBV3-1 (or the pseudogene TRBV3-2) to TRBJ1-5; weak D call: TRBD1 (6 bases). V was pared by 2 bases and J by 4 bases, with 12 bases between. CDR1 LGHDT and CDR2 YNNKEL come from the germline V gene (reference sequence). The CDR3 covers 15 residues. The CDR3 sequence: CASSQRGGRNQPQHF. CDR3 nucleotides: TGTGCCAGCAGCCAACGAGGGGGTAGGAATCAGCCCCAGCATTTT.

Concerning this clone: Other DNA sequences in this sample translate to the same CDR3. This chain uses TRBV3-1 (or the pseudogene TRBV3-2) with TRBJ1-2, with 7 bases matching TRBD1. With 4 bases clipped from V and 4 bases from J, the junction kept 6 bases outside the gene matches. The CDR3 sequence is 14 residues long. Germline CDR1 and CDR2: LGHDT and YNNKEL (reference sequence). CDR3 in amino acids: CASSPRGAIYGYTF. CDR3 coding DNA: TGTGCCAGCAGCCCCAGGGGGGCGATCTATGGCTACACCTTC.

The chain combines TRBV30 with TRBJ1-6; D possibly corresponds to TRBD1 (6 bases). CDR1 GTSNPN and CDR2 SVGIG come from the germline V gene (reference sequence). This CDR3 is 13 amino acids long. Trimming left V 4 bases short and J 8 bases short, with 12 bases between. The CDR3 coding sequence is TGTGCCTGGACGAGGGGGTCTGATTCACCCCTCCACTTT. Translating gives CAWTRGSDSPLHF.

The chain links TRBV5-4 to TRBJ2-1; 13 bases match TRBD2. The germline gives CDR1 SGHNT, CDR2 YYREEE (reference sequence). J lost 8 bases, V lost 2 bases, and 4 bases had no gene match. The CDR3 runs to 15 residues. The CDR3 is CASSLGLAGVDEQFF. CDR3 coding DNA: TGTGCCAGCAGCTTAGGACTAGCGGGAGTGGATGAGCAGTTCTTC.

This chain connects TRBV29-1 to TRBJ2-5; 7 bases align to TRBD2. This CDR3 has 12 amino acids. Germline-derived CDR1 and CDR2 are SQVTM and ANQGSEA. V lost 4 bases to trimming and J lost 5 bases; unmatched junction nucleotides: 4. In nucleotides, the CDR3 is TGCAGCGTTGTGTGGGGAGGGGAGACCCAGTACTTC. This encodes CSVVWGGETQYF.